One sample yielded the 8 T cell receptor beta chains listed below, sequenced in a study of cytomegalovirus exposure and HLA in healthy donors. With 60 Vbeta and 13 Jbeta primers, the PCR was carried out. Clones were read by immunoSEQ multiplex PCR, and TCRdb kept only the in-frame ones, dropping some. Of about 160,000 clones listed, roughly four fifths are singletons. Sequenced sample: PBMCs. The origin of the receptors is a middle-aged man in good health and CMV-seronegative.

CDR3 DNA: TGTGCCAGCAGCTTGACAGGGGTCTCCTACGAGCAGTACTTC. This translates into CASSLTGVSYEQYF. J is TRBJ2-7 and V is TRBV5-5; TRBD1 matches 7 bases. The ends lost 1 base at V and 0 bases at J; junction bases unmatched: 1. CDR3 length: 14 amino acids. Germline V lookup: CDR1 SGHKS, CDR2 YYEKEE (reference sequence).

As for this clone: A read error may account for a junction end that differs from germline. The CDR3 sequence is CASSLESAHQNF. Written as DNA, the CDR3 is TGTGCCAGCAGCTTAGAGTCCGCACATCAGAACTTC. The rearrangement links TRBV11-2 to TRBJ2-7; D gene ambiguous. The CDR3 has 12 amino acids. Germline CDR1 is SGHAT and CDR2 is FQNNGV.

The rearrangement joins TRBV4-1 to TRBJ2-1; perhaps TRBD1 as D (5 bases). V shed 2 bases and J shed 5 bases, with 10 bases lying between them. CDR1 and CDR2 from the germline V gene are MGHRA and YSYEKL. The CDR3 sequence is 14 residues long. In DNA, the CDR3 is TGCGCCAGCAGCCAACCAGACAGAAACAATGAGCAGTTCTTC. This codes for CASSQPDRNNEQFF.

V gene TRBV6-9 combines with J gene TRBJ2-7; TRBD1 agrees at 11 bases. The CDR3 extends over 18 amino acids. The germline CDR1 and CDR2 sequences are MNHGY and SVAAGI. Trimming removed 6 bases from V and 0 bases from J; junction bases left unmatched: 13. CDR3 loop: CASRTGTGGTLLSYEQYF. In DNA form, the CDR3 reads TGTGCCAGCAGAACCGGGACAGGGGGTACTCTACTCTCCTACGAGCAGTACTTC.

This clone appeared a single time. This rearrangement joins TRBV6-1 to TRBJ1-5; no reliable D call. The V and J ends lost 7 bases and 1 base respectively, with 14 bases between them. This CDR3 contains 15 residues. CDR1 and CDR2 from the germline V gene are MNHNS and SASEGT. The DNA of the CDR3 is TGTGCCAGCAAGGAGGCAGGACCAAGCAATCAGCCCCAGCATTTT. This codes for CASKEAGPSNQPQHF.

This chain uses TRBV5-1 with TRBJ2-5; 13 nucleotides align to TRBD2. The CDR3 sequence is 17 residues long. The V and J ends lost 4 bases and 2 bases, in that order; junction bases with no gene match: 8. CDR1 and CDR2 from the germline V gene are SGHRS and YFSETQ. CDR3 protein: CASSPRRTSGGQETQYF. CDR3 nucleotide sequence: TGCGCCAGCAGCCCTCGTAGGACTAGCGGGGGACAAGAGACCCAGTACTTC.

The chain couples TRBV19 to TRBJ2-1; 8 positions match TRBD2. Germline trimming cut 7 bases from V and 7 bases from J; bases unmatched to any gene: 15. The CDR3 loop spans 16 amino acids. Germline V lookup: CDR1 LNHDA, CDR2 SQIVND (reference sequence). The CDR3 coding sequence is TGTGCCAGTACTATCAGGCGGGGGGCTGGTGGGAATGAGCAGTTCTTC. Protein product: CASTIRRGAGGNEQFF.

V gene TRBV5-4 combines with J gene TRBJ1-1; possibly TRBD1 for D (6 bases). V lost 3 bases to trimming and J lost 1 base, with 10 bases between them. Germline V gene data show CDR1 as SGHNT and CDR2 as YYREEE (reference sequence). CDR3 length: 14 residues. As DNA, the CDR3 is TGTGCCAGCAGCTACGGACAGAGGAACACTGAAGCTTTCTTT. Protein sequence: CASSYGQRNTEAFF.